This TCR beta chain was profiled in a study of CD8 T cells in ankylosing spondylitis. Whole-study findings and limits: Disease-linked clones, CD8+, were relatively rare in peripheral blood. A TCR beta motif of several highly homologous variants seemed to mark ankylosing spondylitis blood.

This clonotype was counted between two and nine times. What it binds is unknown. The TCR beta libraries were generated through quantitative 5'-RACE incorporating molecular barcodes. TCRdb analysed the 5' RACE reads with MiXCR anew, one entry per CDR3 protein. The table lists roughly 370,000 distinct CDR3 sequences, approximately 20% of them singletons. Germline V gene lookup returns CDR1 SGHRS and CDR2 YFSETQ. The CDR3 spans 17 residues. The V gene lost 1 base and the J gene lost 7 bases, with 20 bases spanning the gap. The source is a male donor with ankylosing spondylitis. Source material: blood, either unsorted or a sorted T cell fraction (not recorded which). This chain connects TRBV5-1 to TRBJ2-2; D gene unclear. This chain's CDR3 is CASSLIRPTLSIGELFF. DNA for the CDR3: TGCGCCAGCAGCTTGATCCGACCCACGCTGAGTATCGGGGAGCTGTTTTTT.